The source of this TCR beta chain is a study of CD4 T cells in relation to SARS-CoV-2 and coronaviruses. In the study overall: After roughly ten days of antigen culture, PBMC TCR beta CDR3s were sequenced.

Worth noting for this clone: Antigen specificity is unknown.

This CDR3 spans 13 amino acids. The V end was cut by 8 bases, the J end by 2 bases, with 11 bases between. Germline CDR1 reads MDHEN; CDR2 reads SYDVKM. Using immunoSEQ multiplex PCR, the repertoire was profiled, and TCRdb retains in-frame clones only, with some absent. Found here are approximately 36,000 clones, around 77% of them singletons; the top ten hold 20%. This TCR was recovered from an adult with COVID-19. The chain combines TRBV28 with TRBJ2-3; D not certain. The specimen sequenced was memory CD4+ T cells from PBMCs, cultured in vitro. The CDR3 DNA reads TGTGCCAGCGTCTCCTCATACACAGATACGCAGTATTTT. Encoded protein: CASVSSYTDTQYF. The entire variable domain, with the rest obtained from reference TRBV28 and TRBJ2-3, is as follows: DVKVTQSSRYLVKRTGEKVFLECVQDMDHENMFWYRQDPGLGLRLIYFSYDVKMKEKGDIPEGYSVSREKKERFSLILESASTNQTSMYLCASVSSYTDTQYFGPGTRLTVL.